This T cell receptor (beta chain) was found in a study of shared clonotypes between healthy human individuals. Overall study findings and caveats: Sharing of clonotypes among donors was expected to vary with sequencing depth.

TCRdb's copy holds only in-frame clones and misses some; the assay was immunoSEQ multiplex PCR. The sample has 730,000 or so clones, roughly 70% seen once; the top ten hold roughly 1.8%. The V end was cut by 3 bases, the J end by 7 bases, with 16 bases between. CDR1 and CDR2 (germline): SGHVS, FQNEAQ. CDR3 size: 15 residues. With regard to this clone: Its antigen is still unknown.

The sample comprised memory CD4+ T cells sorted from blood. Subset reported: CD45RA-negative fraction. The clonotype comes from a woman aged 25 to 39 in good health. V and J are TRBV7-8 and TRBJ2-1; the D gene could be TRBD1 or TRBD2 (7 bases each). CDR3 sequence (DNA): TGTGCCAGCAGCTTGAGCCAGGGGGGAGGGAATGAGCAGTTCTTC. The encoded protein is CASSLSQGGGNEQFF.